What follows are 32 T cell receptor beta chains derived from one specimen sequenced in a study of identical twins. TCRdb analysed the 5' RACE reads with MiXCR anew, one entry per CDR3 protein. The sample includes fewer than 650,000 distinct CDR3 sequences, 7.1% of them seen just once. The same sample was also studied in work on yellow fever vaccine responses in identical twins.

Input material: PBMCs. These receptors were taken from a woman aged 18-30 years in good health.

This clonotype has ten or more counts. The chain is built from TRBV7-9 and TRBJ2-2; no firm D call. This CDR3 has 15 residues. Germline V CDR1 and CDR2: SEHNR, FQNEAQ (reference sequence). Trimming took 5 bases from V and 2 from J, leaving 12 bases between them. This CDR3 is CASSLVTLNTGELFF. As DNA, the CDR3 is TGTGCCAGCAGCCTGGTGACATTAAACACCGGGGAGCTGTTTTTT.

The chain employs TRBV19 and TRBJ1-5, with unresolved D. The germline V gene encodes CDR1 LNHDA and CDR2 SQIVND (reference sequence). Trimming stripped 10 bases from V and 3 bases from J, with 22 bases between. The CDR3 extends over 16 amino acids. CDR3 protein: CATTLVWGGVNQPQHF. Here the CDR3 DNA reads TGTGCCACCACCTTAGTTTGGGGAGGAGTCAATCAGCCCCAGCATTTT.

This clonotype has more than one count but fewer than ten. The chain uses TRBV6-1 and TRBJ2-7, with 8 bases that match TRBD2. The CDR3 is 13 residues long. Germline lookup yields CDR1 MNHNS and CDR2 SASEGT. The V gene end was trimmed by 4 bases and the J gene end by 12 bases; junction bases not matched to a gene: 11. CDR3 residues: CASSGVSGENSYV. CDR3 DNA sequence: TGTGCCAGCAGTGGAGTTAGCGGGGAGAACTCGTACGTC.

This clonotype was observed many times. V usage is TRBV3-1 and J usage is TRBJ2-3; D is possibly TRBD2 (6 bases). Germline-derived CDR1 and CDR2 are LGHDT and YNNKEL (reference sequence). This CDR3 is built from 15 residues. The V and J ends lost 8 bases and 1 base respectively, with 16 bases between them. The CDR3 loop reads CASSWVREGTDTQYF. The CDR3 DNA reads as TGTGCCAGCTCCTGGGTCAGGGAGGGCACAGATACGCAGTATTTT.

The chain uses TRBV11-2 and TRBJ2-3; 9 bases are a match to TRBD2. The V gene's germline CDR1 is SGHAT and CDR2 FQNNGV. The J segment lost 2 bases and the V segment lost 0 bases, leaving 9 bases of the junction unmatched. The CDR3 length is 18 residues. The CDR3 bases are TGTGCCAGCAGCTTAGAACTAGCGGGCGTTGCGTACACAGATACGCAGTATTTT. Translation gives CASSLELAGVAYTDTQYF. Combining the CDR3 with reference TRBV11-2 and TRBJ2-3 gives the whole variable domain EAGVAQSPRYKIIEKRQSVAFWCNPISGHATLYWYQQILGQGPKLLIQFQNNGVVDDSQLPKDRFSAERLKGVDSTLKIQPAKLEDSAVYLCASSLELAGVAYTDTQYFGPGTRLTVL.

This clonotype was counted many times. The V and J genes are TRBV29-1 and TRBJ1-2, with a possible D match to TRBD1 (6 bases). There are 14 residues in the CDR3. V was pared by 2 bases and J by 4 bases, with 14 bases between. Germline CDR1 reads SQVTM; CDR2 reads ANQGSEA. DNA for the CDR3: TGCAGCGTTGAATTACAGGGATCCCCCTATGGCTACACCTTC. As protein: CSVELQGSPYGYTF. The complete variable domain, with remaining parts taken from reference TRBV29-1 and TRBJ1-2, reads SAVISQKPSRDICQRGTSLTIQCQVDSQVTMMFWYRQQPGQSLTLIATANQGSEATYESGFVIDKFPISRPNLTFSTLTVSNMSPEDSSIYLCSVELQGSPYGYTFGSGTRLTVV.

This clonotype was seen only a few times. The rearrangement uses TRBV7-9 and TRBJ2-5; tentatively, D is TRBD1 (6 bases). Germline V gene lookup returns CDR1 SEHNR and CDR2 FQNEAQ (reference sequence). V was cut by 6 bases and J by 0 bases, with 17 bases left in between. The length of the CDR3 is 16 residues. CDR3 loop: CASRKMGQGNQETQYF. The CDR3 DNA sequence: TGTGCCAGCAGAAAAATGGGGCAGGGGAACCAAGAGACCCAGTACTTC.

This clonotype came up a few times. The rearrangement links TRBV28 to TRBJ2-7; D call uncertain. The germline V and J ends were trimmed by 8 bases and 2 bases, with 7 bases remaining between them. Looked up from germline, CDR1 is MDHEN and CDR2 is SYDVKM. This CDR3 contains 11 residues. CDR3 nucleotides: TGTGCCAGCGGTTCAGCCTACGAGCAGTACGTC. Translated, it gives CASGSAYEQYV.

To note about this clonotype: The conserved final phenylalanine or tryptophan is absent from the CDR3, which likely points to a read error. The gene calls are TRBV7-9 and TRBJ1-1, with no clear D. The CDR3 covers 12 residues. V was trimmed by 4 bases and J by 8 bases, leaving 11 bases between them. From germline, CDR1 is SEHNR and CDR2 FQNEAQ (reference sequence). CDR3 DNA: TGTGCCAGCAGCTCGTCTAACCTCGAAGCTTTCATT. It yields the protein CASSSSNLEAFI.

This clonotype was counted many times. The CDR3 spells CASSSDGDYGYTF. DNA for the CDR3: TGCGCCAGCAGCTCGGACGGAGACTATGGCTACACCTTC. This chain links TRBV5-1 with TRBJ1-2; D is undetermined. Trimming removed 3 bases from V and 3 bases from J, with 9 bases in between. This CDR3 is 13 amino acids long. CDR1 is SGHRS, CDR2 YFSETQ, per germline.

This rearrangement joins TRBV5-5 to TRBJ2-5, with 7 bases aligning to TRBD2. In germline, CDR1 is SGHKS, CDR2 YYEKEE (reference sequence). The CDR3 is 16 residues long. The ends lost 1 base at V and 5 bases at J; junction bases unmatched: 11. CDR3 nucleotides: TGTGCCAGCAGCTTGCTGGTCTCCACGGGGGGTGAGACCCAGTACTTC. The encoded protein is CASSLLVSTGGETQYF.

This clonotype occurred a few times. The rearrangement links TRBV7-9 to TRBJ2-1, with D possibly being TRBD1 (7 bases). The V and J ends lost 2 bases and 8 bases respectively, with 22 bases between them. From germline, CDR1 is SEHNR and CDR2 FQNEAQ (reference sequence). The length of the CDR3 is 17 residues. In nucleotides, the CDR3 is TGTGCCAGCAGCTTAAGGAGGGGGCTGAATCTTAGAGATGAGCAGTTCTTC. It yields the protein CASSLRRGLNLRDEQFF.

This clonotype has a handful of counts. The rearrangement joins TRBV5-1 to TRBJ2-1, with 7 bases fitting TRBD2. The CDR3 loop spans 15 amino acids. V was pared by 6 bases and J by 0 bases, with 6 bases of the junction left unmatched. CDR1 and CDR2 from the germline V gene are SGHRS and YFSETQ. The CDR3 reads CASKPGGSSYNEQFF. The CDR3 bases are TGCGCCAGCAAGCCCGGCGGGAGCTCCTACAATGAGCAGTTCTTC.

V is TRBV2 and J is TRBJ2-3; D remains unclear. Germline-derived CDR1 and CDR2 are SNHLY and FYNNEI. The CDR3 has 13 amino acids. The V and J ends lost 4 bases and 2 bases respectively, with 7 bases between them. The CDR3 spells CASSGENTDTQYF. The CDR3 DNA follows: TGTGCCAGCAGTGGAGAGAACACAGATACGCAGTATTTT.

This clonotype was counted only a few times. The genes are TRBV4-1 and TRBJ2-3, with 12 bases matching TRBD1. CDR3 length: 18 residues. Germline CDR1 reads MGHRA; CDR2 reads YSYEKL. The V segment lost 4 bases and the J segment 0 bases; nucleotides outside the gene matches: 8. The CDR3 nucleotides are TGCGCCAGCAGCCGAACAGGGACAGGGGGCAGAAGCACAGATACGCAGTATTTT. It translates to CASSRTGTGGRSTDTQYF.

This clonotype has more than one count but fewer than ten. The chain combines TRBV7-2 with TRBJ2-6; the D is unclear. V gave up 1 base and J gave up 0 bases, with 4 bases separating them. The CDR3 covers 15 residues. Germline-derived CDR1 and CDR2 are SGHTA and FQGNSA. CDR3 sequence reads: CASSLDYSGANVLTF. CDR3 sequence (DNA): TGTGCCAGCAGCTTAGATTACTCTGGGGCCAACGTCCTGACTTTC.

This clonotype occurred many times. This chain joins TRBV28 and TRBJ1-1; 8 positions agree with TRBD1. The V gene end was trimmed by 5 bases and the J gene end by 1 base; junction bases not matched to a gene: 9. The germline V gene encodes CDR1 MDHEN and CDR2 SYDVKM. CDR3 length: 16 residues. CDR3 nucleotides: TGTGCCAGCAGTCCAGCCGCCGGGACAGGGAACACTGAAGCTTTCTTT. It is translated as CASSPAAGTGNTEAFF. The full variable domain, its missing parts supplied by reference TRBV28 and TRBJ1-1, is DVKVTQSSRYLVKRTGEKVFLECVQDMDHENMFWYRQDPGLGLRLIYFSYDVKMKEKGDIPEGYSVSREKKERFSLILESASTNQTSMYLCASSPAAGTGNTEAFFGQGTRLTVV.

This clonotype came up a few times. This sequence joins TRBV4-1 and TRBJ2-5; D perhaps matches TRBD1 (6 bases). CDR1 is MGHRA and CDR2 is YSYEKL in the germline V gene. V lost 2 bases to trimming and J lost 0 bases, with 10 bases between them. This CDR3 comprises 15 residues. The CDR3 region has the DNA TGCGCCAGCAGCCAACAGGGGTGGTACCAAGAGACCCAGTACTTC. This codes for CASSQQGWYQETQYF.

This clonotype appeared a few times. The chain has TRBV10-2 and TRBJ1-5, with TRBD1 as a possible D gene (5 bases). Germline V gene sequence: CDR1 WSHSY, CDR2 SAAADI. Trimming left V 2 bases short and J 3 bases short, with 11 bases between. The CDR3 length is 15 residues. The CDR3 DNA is TGCGCCAGCAGTGAGGAGCAGGGCCACAATCAGCCCCAGCATTTT. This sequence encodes CASSEEQGHNQPQHF.

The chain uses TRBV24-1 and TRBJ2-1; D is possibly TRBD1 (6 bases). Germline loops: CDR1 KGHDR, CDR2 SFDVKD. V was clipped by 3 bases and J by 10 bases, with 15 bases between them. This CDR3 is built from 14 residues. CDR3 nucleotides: TGTGCCACCAGTGATACCTCAAGTGGGGGCGAGCAGTTCTTC. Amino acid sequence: CATSDTSSGGEQFF.

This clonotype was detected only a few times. CDR3 DNA sequence: TGCGCCAGCAGCCCCACGGGACCCCGGAGCTTAGAAGGGCACATTCAGTACTTC. Protein: CASSPTGPRSLEGHIQYF. This chain connects TRBV5-1 to TRBJ2-4; D may correspond to TRBD1 or TRBD2 (5 bases each). Trimming cost V 4 bases and J 8 bases, with 28 bases left between them. The CDR3 is 18 amino acids. CDR1 and CDR2 from the germline V gene are SGHRS and YFSETQ.

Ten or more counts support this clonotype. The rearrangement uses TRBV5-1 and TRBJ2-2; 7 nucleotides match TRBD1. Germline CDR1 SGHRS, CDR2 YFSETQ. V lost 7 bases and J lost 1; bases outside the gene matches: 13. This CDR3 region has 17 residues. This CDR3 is CASLSQGSIGNTGELFF. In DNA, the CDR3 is TGCGCCAGCCTCTCACAGGGGTCCATCGGGAACACCGGGGAGCTGTTTTTT.

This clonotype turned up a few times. CDR3: CSARLQGEKLFF. The CDR3 nucleotides read TGCAGTGCTAGACTTCAGGGTGAAAAACTGTTTTTT. The V call is TRBV20-1, the J call TRBJ1-4; TRBD1 is a possible D gene (5 bases). The CDR3 contains 12 residues. V gave up 2 bases and J gave up 7 bases, with 8 bases separating them. The V gene's germline CDR1 is DFQATT and CDR2 SNEGSKA (reference sequence).

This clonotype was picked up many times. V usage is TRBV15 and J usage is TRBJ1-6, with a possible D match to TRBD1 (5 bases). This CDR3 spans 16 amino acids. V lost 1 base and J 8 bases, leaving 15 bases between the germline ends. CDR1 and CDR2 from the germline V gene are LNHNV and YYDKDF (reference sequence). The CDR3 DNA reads TGTGCCACCAGCAGAGTCGCGGGACCAGGCTATTCACCCCTCCACTTT. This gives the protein CATSRVAGPGYSPLHF.

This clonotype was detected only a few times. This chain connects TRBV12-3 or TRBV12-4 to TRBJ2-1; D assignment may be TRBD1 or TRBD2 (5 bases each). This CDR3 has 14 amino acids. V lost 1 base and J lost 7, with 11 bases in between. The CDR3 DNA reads TGTGCCAGCAGTTTAGTGGGGGTTCAGAATGAGCAGTTCTTC. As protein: CASSLVGVQNEQFF.

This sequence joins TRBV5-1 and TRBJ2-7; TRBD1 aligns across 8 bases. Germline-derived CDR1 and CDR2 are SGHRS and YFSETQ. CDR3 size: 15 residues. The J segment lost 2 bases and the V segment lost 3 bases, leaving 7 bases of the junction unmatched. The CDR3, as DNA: TGCGCCAGCAGCTCAGGGGGACAGGCCACCTACGAGCAGTACTTC. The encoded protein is CASSSGGQATYEQYF.

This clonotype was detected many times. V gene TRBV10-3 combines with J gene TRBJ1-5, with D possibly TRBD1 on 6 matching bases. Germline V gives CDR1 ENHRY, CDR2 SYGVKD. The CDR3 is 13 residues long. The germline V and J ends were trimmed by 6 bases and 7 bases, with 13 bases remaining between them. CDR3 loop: CAIRQGEGQPQHF. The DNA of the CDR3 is TGTGCCATCAGACAGGGTGAGGGACAGCCCCAGCATTTT.

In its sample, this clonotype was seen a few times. The CDR3 spells CASSQARQVSPYNEQFF. Here the CDR3 DNA reads TGTGCCAGCAGTCAGGCCCGGCAAGTTTCTCCCTACAATGAGCAGTTCTTC. The chain joins TRBV28 to TRBJ2-1; D is ambiguous. The CDR3 length is 17 residues. Germline CDR1 reads MDHEN; CDR2 reads SYDVKM. V lost 5 bases to trimming and J lost 2 bases, with 19 bases between them. Full variable domain (rest looked up from reference TRBV28 and TRBJ2-1): DVKVTQSSRYLVKRTGEKVFLECVQDMDHENMFWYRQDPGLGLRLIYFSYDVKMKEKGDIPEGYSVSREKKERFSLILESASTNQTSMYLCASSQARQVSPYNEQFFGPGTRLTVL.

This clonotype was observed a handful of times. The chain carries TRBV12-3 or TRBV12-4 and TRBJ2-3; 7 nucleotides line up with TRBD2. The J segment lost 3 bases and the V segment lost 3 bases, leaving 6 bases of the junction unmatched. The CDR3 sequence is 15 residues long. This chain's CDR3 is CASSLVSSGTDTQYF. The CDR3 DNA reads TGTGCCAGCAGTTTGGTGTCTAGCGGTACAGATACGCAGTATTTT.

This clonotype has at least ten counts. CDR3 DNA sequence: TGCGCCAGCAGGGACAGATCCTACAATGAGCAGTTCTTC. Translating it yields CASRDRSYNEQFF. V and J are TRBV5-1 and TRBJ2-1; tentatively, D is TRBD1 (6 bases). The V end was cut by 5 bases, the J end by 1 base, with 7 bases between. Germline V gene sequence: CDR1 SGHRS, CDR2 YFSETQ. The CDR3 sequence is 13 residues long.

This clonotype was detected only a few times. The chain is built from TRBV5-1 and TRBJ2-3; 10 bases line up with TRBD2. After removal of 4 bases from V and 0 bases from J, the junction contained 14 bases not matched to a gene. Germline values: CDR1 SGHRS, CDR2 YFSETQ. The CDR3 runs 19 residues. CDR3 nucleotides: TGCGCCAGCAGCCCGGCCCGGGGACTAGCGAAATCTAGCACAGATACGCAGTATTTT. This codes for CASSPARGLAKSSTDTQYF.

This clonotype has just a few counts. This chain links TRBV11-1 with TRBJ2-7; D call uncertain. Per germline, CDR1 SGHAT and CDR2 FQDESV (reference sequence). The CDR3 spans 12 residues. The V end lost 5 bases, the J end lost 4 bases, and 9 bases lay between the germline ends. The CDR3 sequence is CASSPNWYEQYF. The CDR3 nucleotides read TGTGCCAGCAGCCCTAACTGGTACGAGCAGTACTTC.